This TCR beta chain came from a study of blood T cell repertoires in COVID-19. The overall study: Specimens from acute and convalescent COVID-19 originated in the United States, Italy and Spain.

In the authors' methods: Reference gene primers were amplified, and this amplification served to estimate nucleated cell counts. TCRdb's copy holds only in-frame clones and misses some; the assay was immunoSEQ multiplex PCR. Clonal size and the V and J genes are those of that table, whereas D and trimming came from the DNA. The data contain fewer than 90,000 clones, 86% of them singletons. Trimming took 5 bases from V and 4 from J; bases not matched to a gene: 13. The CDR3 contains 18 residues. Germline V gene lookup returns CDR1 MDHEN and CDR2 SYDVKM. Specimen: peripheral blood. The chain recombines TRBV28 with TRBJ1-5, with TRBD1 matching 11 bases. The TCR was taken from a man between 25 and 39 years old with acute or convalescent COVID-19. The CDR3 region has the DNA TGTGCCAGCAGTCGAAGAGGGACAGGGGGACTTATAAATCAGCCCCAGCATTTT. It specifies CASSRRGTGGLINQPQHF. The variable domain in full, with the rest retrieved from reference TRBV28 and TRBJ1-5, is DVKVTQSSRYLVKRTGEKVFLECVQDMDHENMFWYRQDPGLGLRLIYFSYDVKMKEKGDIPEGYSVSREKKERFSLILESASTNQTSMYLCASSRRGTGGLINQPQHFGDGTRLSIL.